This paragraph reports one T cell receptor (beta chain). The germline gene is not matched at one end of the junction; a read error may be the cause. The study recruited people aged roughly 18 to 89 years across approximately 23 US areas. Cohort allocation depended upon clinical history that participants reported. This record comes from a study of blood T cell repertoires in COVID-19. The method was immunoSEQ multiplex PCR; TCRdb's version includes in-frame clones alone and lacks a portion of them. This sample has 140,000 to 150,000 clones, with around four fifths found just once. Per the germline V gene, CDR1 is LNHDA and CDR2 is SQIVND (reference sequence). The CDR3 is made up of 15 amino acids.

The specimen was PBMCs or T cells enriched from blood (not recorded which). The V and J genes are TRBV19 and TRBJ1-4; unclear D gene. The receptor was isolated from a woman in her thirties or forties who had recovered from COVID-19. The CDR3 DNA sequence: TGTGCCAGTAGTGCCTTAGACGGGTTTAATGAAAAGCTGTTTTTT. Translated, it gives CASSALDGFNEKLFF. The variable domain in full, completed from reference TRBV19 and TRBJ1-4, reads DGGITQSPKYLFRKEGQNVTLSCEQNLNHDAMYWYRQDPGQGLRLIYYSQIVNDFQKGDIAEGYSVSREKKESFPLTVTSAQKNPTAFYLCASSALDGFNEKLFFGSGTQLSVL.